Shown below are 2 T cell receptor beta chains from a single sample sequenced in a study of blood T cells in healthy people across ages. A sample-barcoded 5' primer and a J-beta primer mix were used in a second PCR of about 7 to 11 cycles. TCRdb re-called the 5' RACE reads with MiXCR, one entry per CDR3 protein. The sample yields approximately 400,000 distinct CDR3 sequences, more than 45% seen once. Sequencing was carried out using blood. The receptors originated from a man between 60 and 75 years old in good health.

This clonotype was found many times. V is TRBV7-3 and J is TRBJ1-1; D not certain. CDR1 is SGHTA and CDR2 is FQGTGA in the germline V gene. CDR3 length: 13 amino acids. Trimming shortened V by 5 bases and J by 2 bases, and 9 bases separated the two germline ends. The CDR3 here is CASSPGPNTEAFF. CDR3 in DNA: TGTGCCAGCAGCCCAGGTCCCAACACTGAAGCTTTCTTT.

On this clonotype: This sequence may be a read error, since a much larger clone differs from it by one base. The J gene is TRBJ2-3, the V gene TRBV5-5; perhaps TRBD2 as D (6 bases). This CDR3 is 16 amino acids long. Germline V CDR1 and CDR2: SGHKS, YYEKEE (reference sequence). CDR3: CTSSSEPGRGTDTQYF. The CDR3 DNA reads TGTACCAGCAGCTCTGAGCCCGGCCGGGGGACAGATACGCAGTATTTT.